This TCR beta chain derives from a study of CD8 T cells in ankylosing spondylitis. Looked up from germline, CDR1 is MNHNS and CDR2 is SASEGT. Trimming pared 6 bases from V and 5 bases from J, leaving 8 bases between. The CDR3 contains 12 residues. Study conclusions and caveats: A motif of under 10 highly homologous TCR beta variants was seen as apparently characteristic of ankylosing spondylitis blood.

Each CDR3 protein is one row after TCRdb ran MiXCR on the 5' RACE reads. This sample has about 540,000 distinct CDR3 sequences; about an eighth occur once, and the top ten carry 6.8%. With regard to this clonotype: Its specificity is not known.

The sequence came from a male donor with ankylosing spondylitis. This chain connects TRBV6-1 to TRBJ2-1; D not resolved. Sequencing was performed on blood, either unsorted or a sorted T cell fraction (not recorded which). The CDR3 coding sequence is TGTGCCAGCAGAAGAGCTAACAATGAGCAGTTCTTC. Its translation: CASRRANNEQFF.